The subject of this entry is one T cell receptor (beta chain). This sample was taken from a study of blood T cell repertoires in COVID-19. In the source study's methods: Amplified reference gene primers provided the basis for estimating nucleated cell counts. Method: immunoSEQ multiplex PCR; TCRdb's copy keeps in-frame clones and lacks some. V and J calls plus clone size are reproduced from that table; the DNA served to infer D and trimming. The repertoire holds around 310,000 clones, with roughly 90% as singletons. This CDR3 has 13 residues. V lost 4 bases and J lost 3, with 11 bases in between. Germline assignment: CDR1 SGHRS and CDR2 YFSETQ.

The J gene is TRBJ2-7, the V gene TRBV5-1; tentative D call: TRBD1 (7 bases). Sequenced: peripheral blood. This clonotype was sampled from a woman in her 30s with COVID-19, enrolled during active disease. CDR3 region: CASSPRGVYEQYF. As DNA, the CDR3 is TGCGCCAGCAGCCCCAGGGGGGTCTACGAGCAGTACTTC.